This TCR beta chain was sequenced for a study of T-cell reconstitution after alpha-beta-depleted transplantation in children. Unique molecular identifiers tagged the TCRbeta library. Using its own MiXCR run on the PCR reads, TCRdb lists one record per CDR3 protein. This table holds almost 500,000 distinct CDR3 sequences, about 12% found once. After removal of 1 base from V and 3 bases from J, the junction contained 3 bases not matched to a gene. The CDR3 sequence is 14 residues long. Looked up from germline, CDR1 is MDHEN and CDR2 is SYDVKM. The starting material was PBMCs from the stem cell graft donor, obtained from the stem cell graft. This receptor was obtained from a human donor who donated a stem cell graft to a child with combined immunodeficiency. J is TRBJ2-7 and V is TRBV28, with 7 bases aligning to TRBD1. The chain's CDR3 is CASSLSPGGYEQYF. CDR3 DNA: TGTGCCAGCAGTTTATCTCCAGGGGGCTACGAGCAGTACTTC.